Listed below are T cell receptor beta chains from one sample, sequenced in a study of blood T cell repertoires in COVID-19. Repertoires were generated with immunoSEQ multiplex PCR, while TCRdb's copy carries only in-frame clones and drops some. Among about 73,000 clones listed, about 91% were seen once. Sequencing was done on a sample of peripheral blood. These receptors originate from a man older than 75 with acute or convalescent COVID-19. CDR3s include the opening cysteine and the closing phenylalanine or tryptophan. A D gene is named only where the DNA matches it firmly. Some rows have no size entry. The others give once, few or many, or a class for an expanded clone.

j_gene | d_gene | abundance | v_gene | CDR3nt | CDR3aa
TRBJ1-2 | - | once | TRBV14 | TGTGCCAGCAGCCCTCGTCTAGGGGGATATGGCTACACCTTC | CASSPRLGGYGYTF
TRBJ2-3 | - | once | TRBV20-1 | TGCAGTGCTAGTCCTGGCCCAGATACGCAGTATTTT | CSASPGPDTQYF
TRBJ1-1 | - | once | TRBV28 | TGTGCCAGCAGTTCCCCTGCCAGGCCGAACACTGAAGCTTTCTTT | CASSSPARPNTEAFF
TRBJ1-2 | - | - | TRBV7-8 | TGTGCCAGCAGAGGGGGGGCCGAGGGCTACACCTTC | CASRGGAEGYTF
TRBJ1-5 | TRBD1 | - | TRBV5-1 | TGCGCCAGCAGTCTTGACGGGACAGGGGAACAGCCCCAGCATTTT | CASSLDGTGEQPQHF
TRBJ2-5 | - | few | TRBV10-3 | TGTGCCATCAGTGACCCCAGGGGTGCGGAGACCCAGTACTTC | CAISDPRGAETQYF
TRBJ1-2 | TRBD1 | - | TRBV25-1 | TGTGCCAGCAGTGCTGTAGGACAGGGGGCCGATGGCTACACCTTC | CASSAVGQGADGYTF
TRBJ2-2 | - | - | TRBV19 | TGTGCCAGTAGTATAGTGGGGGGGCTTCTCGCCGGGGAGCTGTTTTTT | CASSIVGGLLAGELFF
TRBJ1-2 | TRBD1 | - | TRBV6-6 | TGTGCCAGCAGTTACCCCCACATACAGGGGGCGGATGGCTACACCTTC | CASSYPHIQGADGYTF
TRBJ2-2 | TRBD2 | - | TRBV7-2 | TGTGCCAGCAGCTTAGAACTAGCGGGGGACCCTTCCACCGGGGAGCTGTTTTTT | CASSLELAGDPSTGELFF
TRBJ1-6 | TRBD1 | - | TRBV6-5 | TGTGCCAGCAGTTACTTGGCAGGGGGGAATTCACCCCTCCACTTT | CASSYLAGGNSPLHF
TRBJ2-1 | - | few | TRBV19 | TGTGCCAGTAAGAACAGGGATCTCGGTGAGCAGTTCTTC | CASKNRDLGEQFF
TRBJ2-7 | - | - | TRBV11-2 | TGTGCCAGCAGTCCGGGACAAGTAGCCGAGCAGTACTTC | CASSPGQVAEQYF
TRBJ1-2 | TRBD1 | - | TRBV29-1 | TGCAGCGTTGCACAGGGGGGGTACACCTTC | CSVAQGGYTF
TRBJ1-2 | - | - | TRBV5-4 | TGTGCCAGCAGCTTTAAGATCGGGGCTAACTATGGCTACACCTTC | CASSFKIGANYGYTF
TRBJ2-1 | - | - | TRBV21-1 | TGTGCCAGCAGCATACACCATTCCGACAATGAGCAGTTCTTC | CASSIHHSDNEQFF
TRBJ1-3 | - | - | TRBV7-9 | TGTGCCAGCAGCTTAGCGGGGAGTCCGACCATATATTTT | CASSLAGSPTIYF
TRBJ2-7 | TRBD2 | - | TRBV19 | TGTGCCAGTAGTATTGCACTAGCGTCTGCCTACGAGCAGTACTTC | CASSIALASAYEQYF
TRBJ1-2 | - | - | TRBV25-1 | TGTGCCAGCAGTGACAGGGGCCAGGGCTATGGCTACACCTTC | CASSDRGQGYGYTF
TRBJ1-3 | TRBD1 | - | TRBV15 | TGTGCCACCAGCAGATGGACAGGGGGGATCTCTGGAAACACCATATATTTT | CATSRWTGGISGNTIYF
TRBJ1-3 | - | - | TRBV19 | TGTGCCAGTAGCCTTCGTCAGGGGAGCTCTGGAAACACCATATATTTT | CASSLRQGSSGNTIYF
TRBJ2-1 | - | - | TRBV12-3/TRBV12-4 | TGTGCCAGCAGTTTCATTGCCAGAGAGCAGTTCTTC | CASSFIAREQFF
TRBJ1-4 | - | - | TRBV11-2 | TGTGCCAGCAGCCCGAACCGGTGGACACCTGGGGGGAATGAAAAACTGTTTTTT | CASSPNRWTPGGNEKLFF
TRBJ1-5 | - | - | TRBV6-6 | TGTGCCAGCAGTTTGCGTAGCAATCAGCCCCAGCATTTT | CASSLRSNQPQHF
TRBJ2-3 | TRBD2 | - | TRBV13 | TGTGCCAGCAGCGCGGACGGGACTAGCGGGAGTAAAGATACGCAGTATTTT | CASSADGTSGSKDTQYF
TRBJ2-3 | TRBD2 | - | TRBV7-3 | TGTGCCAGCAAAAGGACGGGGGGGAACACAGATACGCAGTATTTT | CASKRTGGNTDTQYF
TRBJ2-3 | TRBD2 | - | TRBV18 | TGTGCCAGCTCACCATTCCAGGGCGGGGGGGCAGATACGCAGTATTTT | CASSPFQGGGADTQYF
TRBJ1-1 | - | once | TRBV29-1 | TGCAGCGTTGATGAGGATTTGAACACTGAAGCTTTCTTT | CSVDEDLNTEAFF
TRBJ1-1 | - | - | TRBV15 | TGTGCCACCAGCAGCCCTGACAGAAGTAACACTGAAGCTTTCTTT | CATSSPDRSNTEAFF
TRBJ1-5 | - | - | TRBV7-8 | TGTGCCAGCAGCTTAGGTAGAGGAGGCAATCAGCCCCAGCATTTT | CASSLGRGGNQPQHF
TRBJ1-2 | TRBD1 | - | TRBV9 | TGTGCCAGCGGGGGACAGAACTATGGCTACACCTTC | CASGGQNYGYTF
TRBJ1-3 | TRBD1 | - | TRBV18 | TGTGCCAGCTCACCTCAGGGGGGTGAAAACACCATATATTTT | CASSPQGGENTIYF
TRBJ1-1 | - | - | TRBV5-1 | TGCGCCAGCAGCTTGGGGCAGCTCAGGGACACTGAAGCTTTCTTT | CASSLGQLRDTEAFF
TRBJ2-2 | - | - | TRBV7-3 | TGTGCCAGCAGCTCCCCGGGGGGCAACACCGGGGAGCTGTTTTTT | CASSSPGGNTGELFF
TRBJ1-5 | TRBD1 | - | TRBV5-6 | TGTGCCAGCAGCTCCGGGACAGGGAATCAGCCCCAGCATTTT | CASSSGTGNQPQHF
TRBJ2-1 | - | - | TRBV5-1 | TGCGCCAGCAGCTTGGCCGGGCGGGAATCGGATGAGCAGTTCTTC | CASSLAGRESDEQFF
TRBJ2-6 | - | - | TRBV9 | TGTGCCAGCAGCTCCCGGACAGCGCTTGGGGCCAACGTCCTGACTTTC | CASSSRTALGANVLTF
TRBJ2-7 | - | few | TRBV5-1 | TGCGCCAGCAGCGAGGGATACGAGCAGTACTTC | CASSEGYEQYF
TRBJ1-2 | TRBD1 | - | TRBV25-1 | TGTGCCAGCAACCAGGGGGCCAACTATGGCTACACCTTC | CASNQGANYGYTF
TRBJ2-7 | TRBD1 | - | TRBV6-6 | TGTGCCAGCAGTTCATCACAGGGGTCCTACGAGCAGTACTTC | CASSSSQGSYEQYF
TRBJ1-4 | - | - | TRBV7-2 | TGTGCCAGCAGCGACGGGACAAGATGGGGAGAAAAACTGTTTTTT | CASSDGTRWGEKLFF
TRBJ1-1 | - | - | TRBV5-6 | TGTGCCAGCAGCTTGGACGGGGATTATACTGAAGCTTTCTTT | CASSLDGDYTEAFF
TRBJ2-5 | TRBD1 | - | TRBV2 | TGTGCCAGCATGGTGGACAGGGCAGAGACCCAGTACTTC | CASMVDRAETQYF